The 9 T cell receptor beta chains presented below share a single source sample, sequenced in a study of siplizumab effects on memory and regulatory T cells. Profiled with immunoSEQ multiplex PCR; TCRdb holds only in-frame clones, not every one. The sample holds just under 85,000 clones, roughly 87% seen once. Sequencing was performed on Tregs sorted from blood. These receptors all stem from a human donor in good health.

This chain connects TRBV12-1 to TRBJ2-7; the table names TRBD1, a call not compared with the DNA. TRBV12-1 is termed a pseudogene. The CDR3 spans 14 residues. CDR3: CASSFVRTGYEQYF. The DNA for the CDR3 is TGTGCCAGCAGCTTTGTTAGGACAGGCTACGAGCAGTACTTC.

CDR3 in DNA: TGTGCCAGCAGTTTACCAGGGGGCGGCTACACCTTC. Amino acids: CASSLPGGGYTF. The V and J genes are TRBV27 and TRBJ1-2; 8 bases map to TRBD1. This CDR3 has 12 residues. Germline V gene data show CDR1 as MNHEY and CDR2 as SMNVEV (reference sequence). V was pared by 2 bases and J by 8 bases, with 1 base of the junction left unmatched.

The CDR3 loop reads CASSGLAGGSYEQYF. CDR3 in DNA: TGTGCCAGCAGCGGCCTAGCGGGGGGGTCCTACGAGCAGTACTTC. The J gene is TRBJ2-7, the V gene TRBV7-2, with 12 bases identical to TRBD2. The germline V gene has CDR1 SGHTA and CDR2 FQGNSA. After removal of 5 bases from V and 1 base from J, the junction contained 3 bases not matched to a gene. This CDR3 is 15 amino acids long.

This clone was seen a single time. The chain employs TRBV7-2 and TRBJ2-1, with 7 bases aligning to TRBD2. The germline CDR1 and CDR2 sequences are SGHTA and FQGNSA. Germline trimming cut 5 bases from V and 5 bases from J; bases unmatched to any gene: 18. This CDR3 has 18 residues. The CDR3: CASSPSGLRGFENNEQFF. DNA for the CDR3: TGTGCCAGCAGCCCAAGTGGCTTGCGGGGGTTTGAGAACAATGAGCAGTTCTTC.

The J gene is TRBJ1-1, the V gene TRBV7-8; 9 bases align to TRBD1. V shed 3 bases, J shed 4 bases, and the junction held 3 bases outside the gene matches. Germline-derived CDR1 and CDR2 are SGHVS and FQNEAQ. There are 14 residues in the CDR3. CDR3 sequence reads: CASSLGTGSTEAFF. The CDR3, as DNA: TGTGCCAGCAGCTTGGGGACAGGGAGCACTGAAGCTTTCTTT.

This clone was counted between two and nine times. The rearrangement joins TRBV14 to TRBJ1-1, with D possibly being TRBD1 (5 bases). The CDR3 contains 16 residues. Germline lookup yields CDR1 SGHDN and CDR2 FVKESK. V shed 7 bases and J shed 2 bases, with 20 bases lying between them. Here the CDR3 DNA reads TGTGCCAGCAACCAGGTAGGGGCAGGTGGAAACACTGAAGCTTTCTTT. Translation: CASNQVGAGGNTEAFF. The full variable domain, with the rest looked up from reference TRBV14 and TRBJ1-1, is EAGVTQFPSHSVIEKGQTVTLRCDPISGHDNLYWYRRVMGKEIKFLLHFVKESKQDESGMPNNRFLAERTGGTYSTLKVQPAELEDSGVYFCASNQVGAGGNTEAFFGQGTRLTVV.

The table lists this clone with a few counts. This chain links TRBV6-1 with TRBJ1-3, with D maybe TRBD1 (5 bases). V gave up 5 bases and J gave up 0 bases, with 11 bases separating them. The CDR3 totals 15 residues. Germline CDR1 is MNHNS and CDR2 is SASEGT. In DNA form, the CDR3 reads TGTGCCAGCAGTTCCGGGACCCACTCTGGAAACACCATATATTTT. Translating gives CASSSGTHSGNTIYF.

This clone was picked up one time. The CDR3 nucleotides read TGTGCCAGCAGCCAGTACAGGAACACTGAAGCTTTCTTT. It is translated as CASSQYRNTEAFF. The rearrangement joins TRBV14 to TRBJ1-1; no clear D gene. V was clipped by 3 bases and J by 1 base, with 6 bases between them. Germline loops: CDR1 SGHDN, CDR2 FVKESK. The CDR3 loop spans 13 amino acids.

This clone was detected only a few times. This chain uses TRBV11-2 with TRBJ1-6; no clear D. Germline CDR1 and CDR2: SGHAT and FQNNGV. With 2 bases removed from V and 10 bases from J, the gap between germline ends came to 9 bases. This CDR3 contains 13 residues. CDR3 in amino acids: CASSLPVYSPLHF. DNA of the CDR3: TGTGCCAGCAGCTTACCGGTGTACTCACCCCTCCACTTT. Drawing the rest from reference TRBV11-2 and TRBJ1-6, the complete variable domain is EAGVAQSPRYKIIEKRQSVAFWCNPISGHATLYWYQQILGQGPKLLIQFQNNGVVDDSQLPKDRFSAERLKGVDSTLKIQPAKLEDSAVYLCASSLPVYSPLHFGNGTRLTVT.